What follows is one T cell receptor (beta chain) and its context. The antigen is not known. This sample was included in a study of cytomegalovirus exposure and HLA in healthy donors. Trimming left V 1 base short and J 5 bases short, with 24 bases between. The CDR3 consists of 18 residues. Germline V gives CDR1 SGHDT, CDR2 YYEEEE. The study ran its PCR with 60 Vbeta and 13 Jbeta primers. Data came from immunoSEQ multiplex PCR; TCRdb stores just in-frame clones and leaves some out. The table shows about 110,000 clones, with about two thirds occurring only once. Overall study findings and caveats: In a later analysis, TCR beta V- and J-gene trimming showed a link to a missense DCLRE1C variant. Segments of the TCR beta V type were, in most cases, productive about 90% or about 30% of the time in an earlier analysis. TCR beta sequences reportedly predicted most subjects' HLA-A and HLA-B alleles accurately. The study designated roughly 150 TCR beta chains cytomegalovirus-associated.

Sequenced: PBMCs. This sequence originates from a boy aged 5-17 years in good health and CMV-seronegative. The rearrangement joins TRBV5-6 to TRBJ1-2; D is ambiguous. CDR3 in amino acids: CASSLSRFGLYTRYGYTF. DNA of the CDR3: TGTGCCAGCAGCTTGAGCAGGTTCGGTCTCTATACCCGATATGGCTACACCTTC.